The T cell receptor (beta chain) described here comes from a study of T cells after yellow fever vaccination (dated by TCRdb to between 2019 and 2020). Regarding the research as a whole: The SMART-Seq v4 Ultra Low Input RNA kit was used to prepare libraries from fractions with low cell numbers. Blood was collected at multiple timepoints before and after primary and secondary immunization, and bulk PBMC replicates and cell subsets were isolated. Two healthy male donors made up the cohort, one aged 18 to 30 years and the other aged 30 to 40 years. To follow T-cell clones before and after primary and booster YFV17D yellow fever vaccination, bulk TCR alpha and beta repertoires were sequenced over time.

Explained via the paper, the treatment or condition label denotes: live attenuated yellow fever vaccine strain. At each blood-draw timepoint, two biological replicates of bulk PBMCs were collected. PBMCs were isolated from peripheral blood using a standard Ficoll-Paque protocol. TriZol was used to extract RNA from bulk PBMCs, from CD4 and CD8 fractions, and from dextramer-positive and dextramer-negative fractions. TCR cDNA was synthesized by 5'RACE template switching, which introduced a universal primer site and unique molecular identifiers. cDNA synthesis was primed from both the TCR alpha and TCR beta constant segments. Two PCR steps were used to amplify libraries, with sample barcodes and sequencing adapters being added in the second step. Libraries were sequenced on Illumina HiSeq 2500 (2x100 bp) or NovaSeq (2x150 bp). Per the source publication's procedure: Reads were demultiplexed and collapsed into UMI consensus sequences with MIGEC, and V(D)J alignment was performed with MiXCR. Vaccine-responding clonotypes were defined with edgeR using replicate PBMC samples, requiring FDR below 0.01 and a log2 fold change above 5 up to day 15. Bulk clonotypes were assigned CD4 or CD8 identity according to which sequenced CD4 or CD8 repertoire held them at higher abundance. TCRdb trimmed public reads at Q25 via fastp, called clones via MiXCR and kept in-frame beta chains. Identical CDR3 protein sequences are pooled into one entry, listed with their most common genes and DNA. TCRdb assigned the V and J calls; the authors' analysis was not used. Within this sample are a few hundred thousand distinct CDR3 sequences, with around 8.1% of them counted one time only. The ten largest clones represent around 17% of the sample.

This clonotype was seen only a few times. Its specific antigen is unknown. Per-base qualities were not stored, and no clone one base away is much larger. On the study overall, not on this receptor specifically: Computational filtering was required because FACS-sorted repertoires could contain abundant contaminating clonotypes from the bulk population. The study included only two donors, which limits how far the findings can be generalized. Most clones expanded after primary vaccination (approximately 95% of CD4 and around nine tenths of CD8) were re-detected after the booster, suggesting that broad memory maintenance occurred. A small fraction of clonotypes appeared in both the CD4 and CD8 compartments, likely as a result of convergent recombination. Compared with the primary T-cell response, the secondary T-cell response was weaker but faster, peaking on day 5 rather than day 15.

Trimming takes 0 bases from V and 5 bases from J, and the germline ends sit 14 bases apart. The CDR3 goes from the cysteine to the phenylalanine over 15 residues. Solely the CDR3 DNA is kept, with 45 bases framed from the first base. CDR1 DFQATT and CDR2 SNEGSKA were looked up in the germline V gene (reference sequence). The V and J genes are TRBV20-1 and TRBJ1-5; TRBD1 could be the D gene, as 6 bases match. This receptor was identified in a man aged 18-30 years who received the YFV17D yellow fever vaccine. This sample comprised PBMCs, obtained about 41 days after the first yellow fever vaccination. The base sequence is TGCAGTGCTAGAGATTCCGGACAGACAGATCAGCCCCAGCATTTT. Translated, it reads CSARDSGQTDQPQHF.